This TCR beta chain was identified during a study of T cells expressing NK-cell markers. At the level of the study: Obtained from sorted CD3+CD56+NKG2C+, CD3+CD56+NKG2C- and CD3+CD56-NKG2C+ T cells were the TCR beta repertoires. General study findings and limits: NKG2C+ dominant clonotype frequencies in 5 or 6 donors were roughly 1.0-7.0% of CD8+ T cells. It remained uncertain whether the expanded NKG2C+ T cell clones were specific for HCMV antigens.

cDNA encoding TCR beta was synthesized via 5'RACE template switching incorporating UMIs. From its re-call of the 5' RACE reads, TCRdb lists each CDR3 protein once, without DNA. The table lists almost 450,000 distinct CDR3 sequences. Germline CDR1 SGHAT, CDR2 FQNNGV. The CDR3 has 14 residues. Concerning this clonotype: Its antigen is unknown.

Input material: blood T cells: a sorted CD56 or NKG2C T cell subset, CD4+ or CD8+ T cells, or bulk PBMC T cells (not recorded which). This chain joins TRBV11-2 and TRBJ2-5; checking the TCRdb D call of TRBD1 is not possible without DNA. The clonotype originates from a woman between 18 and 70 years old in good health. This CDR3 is CASSSGQDQETQYF.